The 3 T cell receptor beta chains listed next were all sequenced from one sample in a study of shared clonotypes between healthy human individuals. CD45RO-negative, CCR7-selected cells formed the naive CD8 fraction, which excluded terminally differentiated effector memory CD45RA+ cells. Clones were read by immunoSEQ multiplex PCR, and TCRdb kept only the in-frame ones, dropping some. The table records about 2.1 million clones, 85% to 95% of them present only once. What was sequenced was naive CD8+ T cells from PBMCs. The origin of the receptors is a man younger than 30 in good health. Some clones in this sample may be carry-over from other donors' samples.

The V call is TRBV27, the J call TRBJ2-6; D is unclear. This CDR3 has 18 residues. Germline V gene sequence: CDR1 MNHEY, CDR2 SMNVEV (reference sequence). Trimming cost V 2 bases and J 3 bases, with 17 bases left between them. The CDR3 loop reads CASSLIGSPTSGANVLTF. In DNA, the CDR3 is TGTGCCAGCAGTTTAATCGGCAGTCCCACGAGTGGGGCCAACGTCCTGACTTTC.

The chain couples TRBV27 to TRBJ2-7; 7 bases match TRBD1. There are 13 residues in the CDR3. Germline V CDR1 and CDR2: MNHEY, SMNVEV (reference sequence). Germline trimming cut 2 bases from V and 6 bases from J; bases unmatched to any gene: 4. CDR3: CASSLQGGSEQYF. The CDR3, as DNA: TGTGCCAGCAGTTTACAAGGGGGCTCCGAGCAGTACTTC.

This chain connects TRBV27 to TRBJ1-1, with D perhaps matching TRBD1 (6 bases). V was trimmed by 2 bases and J by 5 bases, leaving 18 bases between them. The CDR3 runs to 16 residues. Germline-derived CDR1 and CDR2 are MNHEY and SMNVEV (reference sequence). Here the CDR3 DNA reads TGTGCCAGCAGTTTAGGTCCCCTGGCAGGGGAGACTGAAGCTTTCTTT. The encoded protein is CASSLGPLAGETEAFF.